This T cell receptor beta chain was documented in a study of radiotherapy plus CTLA-4 blockade in lung cancer. Points from the study as a whole: Radiotherapy with ipilimumab was followed by blood expansion of tumor-derived clones.

Here immunoSEQ multiplex PCR was the method, and the copy in TCRdb shows in-frame clones only, minus some. Among more than 95,000 clones listed, approximately 84% were seen once. Comments on this clone: What it binds is not known.

Germline V lookup: CDR1 SNHLY, CDR2 FYNNEI. This CDR3 has 14 amino acids. V trimming: 7 bases; J trimming: 9 bases; junction bases outside the gene matches: 9. The chain links TRBV2 to TRBJ1-6; 7 bases match TRBD1. The clonotype comes from a human donor with non-small cell lung cancer who had a partial response to radiotherapy plus ipilimumab. The input for sequencing was peripheral blood, taken from a patient treated with radiotherapy plus ipilimumab. The CDR3 reads CASTFDRVVSPLHF. CDR3 sequence (DNA): TGTGCCAGCACCTTTGACAGGGTGGTTTCACCCCTCCACTTT. The full variable domain, in which reference TRBV2 and TRBJ1-6 provide the parts outside the CDR3, is EPEVTQTPSHQVTQMGQEVILRCVPISNHLYFYWYRQILGQKVEFLVSFYNNEISEKSEIFDDQFSVERPDGSNFTLKIRSTKLEDSAMYFCASTFDRVVSPLHFGNGTRLTVT.